Following are 23 T cell receptor beta chains from one sample sequenced in a study of T cells in Graves' hyperthyroidism and ophthalmopathy. RNA transcripts were the template for amplifying TCR beta CDR3 regions. Initially, a first-round RT-PCR of the TCR CDR3 employed the HTBI primer set. Each CDR3 protein gets one entry after TCRdb re-called the multiplex PCR reads with MiXCR. The table lists about 130,000 distinct CDR3 sequences, less than 25% of them singletons. Sequences were obtained from blood. These receptors all stem from a woman aged 50 to 60 with Graves' hyperthyroidism that later progressed to Graves' ophthalmopathy.

This clonotype was counted only a few times. The genes are TRBV27 and TRBJ2-1; TRBD2 matches at 7 bases. CDR3 size: 15 residues. The germline V gene encodes CDR1 MNHEY and CDR2 SMNVEV (reference sequence). The ends lost 2 bases at V and 6 bases at J; junction bases unmatched: 7. The CDR3: CASSLAAGFTNEQFF. The DNA for the CDR3 is TGTGCCAGCAGTTTAGCAGCGGGATTTACCAATGAGCAGTTCTTC.

The rearrangement joins TRBV4-2 to TRBJ2-1, with TRBD2 matching over 7 bases. The germline CDR1 and CDR2 sequences are LGHNA and YNFKEQ. With 3 bases clipped from V and 9 bases from J, the junction kept 8 bases outside the gene matches. The CDR3 sequence is 14 residues long. The CDR3 loop is CASSQNWGGGEQFF. CDR3 nucleotides: TGTGCCAGCAGCCAGAACTGGGGGGGGGGTGAGCAGTTCTTC.

This clonotype was seen ten or more times. The rearrangement joins TRBV7-6 to TRBJ2-7; TRBD1 might be the D (6 bases). The CDR3 length is 14 residues. V was cut by 5 bases and J by 3 bases, with 14 bases left in between. Germline CDR1 and CDR2: SGHVS and FNYEAQ. The CDR3 bases are TGTGCCAGCAGCCAACAGGGTGCGGTCTACGAGCAGTACTTC. This codes for CASSQQGAVYEQYF.

The chain uses TRBV7-2 and TRBJ2-3, with 13 bases matching TRBD2. Per the germline V gene, CDR1 is SGHTA and CDR2 is FQGNSA. CDR3 length equals 16 residues. The ends lost 4 bases at V and 2 bases at J; junction bases unmatched: 3. CDR3 bases: TGTGCCAGCAGCTCCGGGACTAGCGGGGTCACAGATACGCAGTATTTT. As protein: CASSSGTSGVTDTQYF.

This clonotype was counted ten times or more. The chain links TRBV5-6 to TRBJ2-3; the match to TRBD2 covers 8 bases. From germline, CDR1 is SGHDT and CDR2 YYEEEE. The trim removed 5 bases at V and 2 bases at J, leaving 7 bases unmatched. There are 15 residues in the CDR3. CDR3 in DNA: TGTGCCAGCAGGGTTGTGACTAGCGCCACAGATACGCAGTATTTT. This gives the protein CASRVVTSATDTQYF.

This chain links TRBV19 with TRBJ2-1; D gene unclear. The CDR3 extends over 13 amino acids. Germline V gives CDR1 LNHDA, CDR2 SQIVND (reference sequence). Trimming took 5 bases from V and 4 from J, leaving 9 bases between them. Here the CDR3 reads CASSWTAYNEQFF. CDR3 DNA sequence: TGTGCCAGTAGTTGGACGGCATACAATGAGCAGTTCTTC.

This clonotype was recorded many times. This chain joins TRBV30 and TRBJ1-1, with D possibly TRBD1 on 6 matching bases. V gave up 3 bases and J gave up 7 bases, with 18 bases separating them. CDR1 is GTSNPN, CDR2 SVGIG, per germline (reference sequence). This CDR3 contains 14 residues. CDR3 in amino acids: CAWRRTSGGGEAFF. The CDR3 DNA follows: TGTGCCTGGAGGAGGACGAGCGGAGGGGGTGAAGCTTTCTTT.

There are a few counts of this clonotype. V is TRBV7-2 and J is TRBJ2-7; D is undetermined. Germline V CDR1 and CDR2: SGHTA, FQGNSA. Trimming removed 1 base at V and 7 bases at J, with 14 bases between. This CDR3 has 14 residues. For the CDR3, the DNA is TGTGCCAGCAGCTTAGTTCTAGTGGGCGGTGAGCAGTACTTC. The encoded protein is CASSLVLVGGEQYF.

This clonotype was seen at least ten times. The rearrangement joins TRBV4-1 to TRBJ2-7; 13 bases align to TRBD2. The junction had 3 bases not matched to a gene; V was cut back by 0 bases and J by 4 bases. This CDR3 comprises 16 residues. Germline loops: CDR1 MGHRA, CDR2 YSYEKL. CDR3 DNA sequence: TGCGCCAGCAGCCAAGAACGACTAGCGGGAGGTTACGAGCAGTACTTC. Its protein product is CASSQERLAGGYEQYF.

In this sample, this clonotype turned up many times. The rearrangement joins TRBV5-5 to TRBJ2-2, with a possible D match to TRBD1 (5 bases). Trimming removed 2 bases at V and 4 bases at J, with 18 bases between. The germline CDR1 and CDR2 sequences are SGHKS and YYEKEE (reference sequence). The CDR3 runs 17 residues. CDR3 amino acids: CASSFQGSVRLTGELFF. The CDR3 DNA reads as TGTGCCAGCAGCTTCCAGGGTTCGGTACGACTCACCGGGGAGCTGTTTTTT.

This clonotype showed up many times. The chain links TRBV12-3 or TRBV12-4 to TRBJ2-1, with a weak D call TRBD2 (5 bases). The CDR3 is 15 residues long. Trimming took off 6 bases at V and 0 bases at J, with 12 bases between the two ends. This CDR3 reads CASSPGIISYNEQFF. The CDR3 nucleotides are TGTGCCAGCAGCCCCGGGATTATCTCCTACAATGAGCAGTTCTTC.

This clonotype has only one observation. This could be a read error, since a much larger clone is one nucleotide away. V and J are TRBV20-1 and TRBJ2-5, with 8 bases aligning to TRBD2. The CDR3 is 14 residues long. Per the germline V gene, CDR1 is DFQATT and CDR2 is SNEGSKA (reference sequence). CDR3 DNA sequence: TGCGGTGCTCGCTGGGACGGCGGGGGGGAGACCCAGTACTTC. Residues: CGARWDGGGETQYF.

This rearrangement joins TRBV7-9 to TRBJ2-7; D gene unclear. V lost 0 bases to trimming and J lost 5 bases, with 5 bases between them. This CDR3 is built from 12 residues. Germline assignment: CDR1 SEHNR and CDR2 FQNEAQ (reference sequence). CDR3 DNA sequence: TGTGCCAGCAGCTTAGCTCGGCACGAGCAGTACTTC. Protein sequence: CASSLARHEQYF.

The chain carries TRBV19 and TRBJ2-1, with 8 positions matching TRBD2. CDR3 length: 16 residues. In germline, CDR1 is LNHDA, CDR2 SQIVND (reference sequence). Germline trimming cut 8 bases from V and 8 bases from J; bases unmatched to any gene: 17. The CDR3 sequence: CASYPGRVAGNHEQFF. The CDR3, as DNA: TGTGCCAGTTATCCGGGAAGGGTAGCGGGAAATCATGAGCAGTTCTTC.

In its sample, this clonotype was seen many times. The chain uses TRBV27 and TRBJ2-7; 12 bases line up with TRBD1. The CDR3 totals 16 residues. V gave up 3 bases and J gave up 4 bases; unmatched junction bases: 7. Germline loops: CDR1 MNHEY, CDR2 SMNVEV (reference sequence). The CDR3 sequence: CASSLRGTGGRYEQYF. Here the CDR3 DNA reads TGTGCCAGCAGTTTGCGCGGGACAGGGGGCAGGTACGAGCAGTACTTC.

Many counts were recorded for this clonotype. The chain links TRBV5-1 to TRBJ2-1, with TRBD2 matching over 8 bases. J gave up 9 bases and V 2 bases, and 22 bases lay outside the gene matches. Germline lookup yields CDR1 SGHRS and CDR2 YFSETQ. The CDR3 totals 19 residues. The CDR3 sequence is CASSLSSGRGGWTFSEQFF. CDR3 in DNA: TGCGCCAGCAGCTTAAGCAGCGGGAGAGGGGGGTGGACTTTCAGTGAGCAGTTCTTC.

As for this clonotype: Given a much more abundant clone one base away, this may be a read error. The chain has TRBV6-2 or TRBV6-3 and TRBJ1-5, with a tentative D call TRBD1 (5 bases). Germline CDR1 reads MNHEY; CDR2 reads SVGEGT. V was pared by 5 bases and J by 1 base, with 9 bases between. This CDR3 has 14 amino acids. The CDR3 sequence: CASSVTASNQPQHF. CDR3 DNA sequence: TGTGCCAGCAGTGTGACAGCGAGCAATCAGCCCCAGCATTTT.

The gene calls are TRBV11-2 and TRBJ1-3; D might be TRBD1 (6 bases). CDR1 is SGHAT and CDR2 is FQNNGV in the germline V gene. The CDR3 is 15 residues long. With 5 bases removed from V and 2 bases from J, the gap between germline ends came to 13 bases. The CDR3 reads CASSNHRGTGNTIYF. For the CDR3, the DNA is TGTGCCAGCAGCAACCATAGGGGGACTGGAAACACCATATATTTT. The whole variable domain, filled in from reference TRBV11-2 and TRBJ1-3, reads EAGVAQSPRYKIIEKRQSVAFWCNPISGHATLYWYQQILGQGPKLLIQFQNNGVVDDSQLPKDRFSAERLKGVDSTLKIQPAKLEDSAVYLCASSNHRGTGNTIYFGEGSWLTVV.

This clonotype was seen a single time. This could be a read error, since a much larger clone is one nucleotide away. The rearrangement uses TRBV12-3 or TRBV12-4 and TRBJ2-5, with D unclear. Trimming took off 11 bases at V and 3 bases at J, with 13 bases between the two ends. The CDR3 consists of 12 residues. The CDR3 sequence: CAGNHGEETQYF. The CDR3 coding sequence is TGTGCCGGCAATCACGGTGAAGAGACCCAGTACTTC.

The rearrangement joins TRBV28 to TRBJ1-5; 9 nucleotides agree with TRBD1. The germline V gene has CDR1 MDHEN and CDR2 SYDVKM. CDR3 length: 13 amino acids. The trim removed 6 bases at V and 6 bases at J, leaving 3 bases unmatched. CDR3 sequence (DNA): TGTGCCAGCAGAACAGGGGGCGGTCAGCCCCAGCATTTT. This translates into CASRTGGGQPQHF.

This clonotype was recorded a few times. Compared with germline, one end of the junction differs, possibly owing to a read error. The rearrangement links TRBV20-1 to TRBJ2-5; 12 bases match TRBD2. This CDR3 is built from 13 residues. The V gene's germline CDR1 is DFQATT and CDR2 SNEGSKA (reference sequence). CDR3 DNA sequence: TGCAGTGTTAGACTAGCGGGAGATGAGACCCAGTACTTC. It encodes CSVRLAGDETQYF.

This clonotype occurred a few times. This sequence joins TRBV5-1 and TRBJ2-2; the D gene could be TRBD1 or TRBD2 (5 bases each). The CDR3 runs to 13 residues. V lost 2 bases and J lost 4, with 6 bases in between. Germline-derived CDR1 and CDR2 are SGHRS and YFSETQ. DNA for the CDR3: TGCGCCAGCAGCTTCGGGACCACCGGGGAGCTGTTTTTT. Protein sequence: CASSFGTTGELFF.

This clonotype was recorded many times. The rearrangement links TRBV28 to TRBJ2-7, with TRBD1 matching 7 bases. CDR3 length: 12 amino acids. V trimming: 9 bases; J trimming: 5 bases; junction bases outside the gene matches: 7. Germline V lookup: CDR1 MDHEN, CDR2 SYDVKM. CDR3 DNA sequence: TGTGCCAGTACGAAACAGGGGCACGAGCAGTACTTC. Its translation: CASTKQGHEQYF.